These 15 T cell receptor beta chains were all obtained from the same sample, sequenced in a study of blood T cell repertoires in COVID-19. The table came from immunoSEQ multiplex PCR; TCRdb's copy has only in-frame clones and leaves some out. There are around 200,000 clones in the sample; 70% to 90% occur only once, and around a sixth lies in the top ten. Material: peripheral blood. The receptors derive from a person in their 70s with COVID-19, enrolled during active disease.

The V gene is TRBV19, the J gene TRBJ2-1, with 8 bases matching TRBD2. The germline V gene has CDR1 LNHDA and CDR2 SQIVND (reference sequence). This CDR3 has 15 amino acids. J was trimmed by 4 bases and V by 3 bases; bases with no gene match: 5. The CDR3 loop reads CASSIQAGAYNEQFF. In nucleotides, the CDR3 is TGTGCCAGTAGTATTCAAGCGGGGGCGTACAATGAGCAGTTCTTC.

The chain joins TRBV30 to TRBJ1-4; 9 nucleotides match TRBD1. The germline V gene has CDR1 GTSNPN and CDR2 SVGIG (reference sequence). J lost 10 bases, V lost 0 bases, and 6 bases had no gene match. This CDR3 contains 14 residues. CDR3 DNA sequence: TGTGCCTGGAGTGTGGGGGGGACAGGGAGAAAACTGTTTTTT. Its protein is CAWSVGGTGRKLFF.

The J gene is TRBJ1-1, the V gene TRBV5-1; TRBD1 agrees at 11 bases. V lost 2 bases and J lost 2; bases outside the gene matches: 14. CDR1 is SGHRS and CDR2 is YFSETQ in the germline V gene. The CDR3 contains 19 residues. The CDR3 DNA reads as TGCGCCAGCAGCTTTCGGGACAGGGGGGCCACAGATATTAACACTGAAGCTTTCTTT. Translating gives CASSFRDRGATDINTEAFF.

The chain couples TRBV7-3 to TRBJ2-1; 9 bases fit TRBD2. J was trimmed by 4 bases and V by 1 base; bases with no gene match: 2. The CDR3 loop spans 15 amino acids. The germline gives CDR1 SGHTA, CDR2 FQGTGA. This chain's CDR3 is CASSLSGGAYNEQFF. DNA for the CDR3: TGTGCCAGCAGCTTAAGCGGGGGGGCGTACAATGAGCAGTTCTTC.

This chain links TRBV5-4 with TRBJ1-4; D call uncertain. CDR1 and CDR2 from the germline V gene are SGHNT and YYREEE (reference sequence). V was cut by 2 bases and J by 8 bases, with 13 bases left in between. CDR3 size: 14 residues. CDR3 nucleotides: TGTGCCAGCAGCTTTTCAGTAATCGGGGAAAAACTGTTTTTT. It codes for CASSFSVIGEKLFF.

The chain carries TRBV15 and TRBJ2-2, with a tentative D call TRBD1 (5 bases). V dropped 1 base and J dropped 3 bases, with 9 bases sitting between them. CDR1 and CDR2 (germline): LNHNV, YYDKDF (reference sequence). CDR3 length: 15 amino acids. Written as DNA, the CDR3 is TGTGCCACCAGCAGAGTTAGGGGCGACACCGGGGAGCTGTTTTTT. This translates into CATSRVRGDTGELFF.

This chain connects TRBV6-5 to TRBJ1-2; a weak D match, TRBD1 (5 bases). Germline V lookup: CDR1 MNHEY, CDR2 SVGAGI. Trimming stripped 6 bases from V and 4 bases from J, with 18 bases between. The CDR3 sequence is 15 residues long. CDR3 in amino acids: CASRSGQGGSYGYTF. The CDR3 nucleotides read TGTGCCAGCAGATCAGGGCAGGGCGGTTCCTATGGCTACACCTTC.

V and J are TRBV7-2 and TRBJ2-5; TRBD2 aligns across 11 bases. CDR3 size: 19 residues. Germline lookup yields CDR1 SGHTA and CDR2 FQGNSA. V was pared by 0 bases and J by 1 base, with 10 bases of the junction left unmatched. CDR3 protein: CASSLAGRASGGSQETQYF. CDR3 coding DNA: TGTGCCAGCAGCTTAGCGGGAAGGGCTAGCGGGGGGTCCCAAGAGACCCAGTACTTC.

The chain links TRBV12-3 or TRBV12-4 to TRBJ2-2; maybe TRBD2 (6 bases). The CDR3 length is 13 residues. V shed 6 bases and J shed 5 bases, with 10 bases lying between them. The CDR3 spells CASRSGRTGELFF. The CDR3 DNA reads TGTGCCAGCAGATCAGGGAGGACCGGGGAGCTGTTTTTT.

V usage is TRBV6-2 or TRBV6-3 and J usage is TRBJ2-7; 9 positions agree with TRBD1. CDR1 is MNHEY and CDR2 is SVGEGT in the germline V gene. This CDR3 contains 15 residues. V shed 5 bases, J shed 5 bases, and the junction held 10 bases outside the gene matches. CDR3 residues: CASSRTGQGIDEQYF. The CDR3 region has the DNA TGTGCCAGCAGTCGGACGGGACAGGGAATCGACGAGCAGTACTTC.

The chain employs TRBV27 and TRBJ2-7; no definite D call. Germline CDR1 is MNHEY and CDR2 is SMNVEV (reference sequence). This CDR3 is built from 14 residues. Trimming pared 6 bases from V and 3 bases from J, leaving 15 bases between. CDR3 sequence reads: CASRGWAQNYEQYF. DNA for the CDR3: TGTGCCAGCAGGGGTTGGGCCCAGAACTACGAGCAGTACTTC.

The chain links TRBV5-4 to TRBJ2-2; TRBD2 agrees at 11 bases. The CDR3 is 17 residues long. CDR1 and CDR2 (germline): SGHNT, YYREEE (reference sequence). V shed 0 bases, J shed 1 base, and the junction held 2 bases outside the gene matches. The CDR3 reads CASSLALAGGNTGELFF. The CDR3 DNA sequence: TGTGCCAGCAGCTTGGCCCTAGCGGGAGGGAACACCGGGGAGCTGTTTTTT. Together with reference TRBV5-4 and TRBJ2-2, the CDR3 gives the full variable domain: ETGVTQSPTHLIKTRGQQVTLRCSSQSGHNTVSWYQQALGQGPQFIFQYYREEENGRGNFPPRFSGLQFPNYSSELNVNALELDDSALYLCASSLALAGGNTGELFFGEGSRLTVL.

CDR3: CASRTLENSPLHF. The CDR3 bases are TGTGCCAGCAGGACCCTAGAAAATTCACCCCTCCACTTT. This chain uses TRBV6-5 with TRBJ1-6, with D unclear. Trimming pared 6 bases from V and 7 bases from J, leaving 10 bases between. The V gene's germline CDR1 is MNHEY and CDR2 SVGAGI. The CDR3 is made up of 13 amino acids.

This clone was detected a few times. The V and J genes are TRBV5-1 and TRBJ1-6; TRBD1 matches 9 bases. Germline CDR1 and CDR2: SGHRS and YFSETQ. After removal of 4 bases from V and 5 bases from J, the junction contained 4 bases not matched to a gene. CDR3 length equals 15 residues. The CDR3 loop is CASSPTGGNNSPLHF. CDR3 bases: TGCGCCAGCAGCCCGACAGGGGGAAATAATTCACCCCTCCACTTT.

The chain employs TRBV3-1 (or the pseudogene TRBV3-2) and TRBJ2-3, with a possible D match to TRBD1 (5 bases). The CDR3 is 14 residues long. Germline V CDR1 and CDR2: LGHDT, YNNKEL (reference sequence). V was shortened by 4 bases and J by 1 base, with 9 bases between the two germline ends. The CDR3 DNA reads as TGTGCCAGCAGCCTTACAGGTCGCACAGATACGCAGTATTTT. This gives the protein CASSLTGRTDTQYF.